The next 3 T cell receptor beta chains were all read from a single sample in a study of cytomegalovirus exposure and HLA in healthy donors. PCR employed 60 Vbeta and 13 Jbeta primers. The method was immunoSEQ multiplex PCR; TCRdb's version includes in-frame clones alone and lacks a portion of them. The table shows more than 100,000 clones, with 73% occurring only once. The sample consisted of PBMCs. Receptor source: a middle-aged woman in good health and CMV-seronegative.

This clone showed up just a few times. The chain is built from TRBV5-1 and TRBJ1-1, with D perhaps TRBD1 (6 bases). CDR3 length equals 14 residues. Trimming removed 5 bases from V and 1 base from J, with 12 bases in between. Germline assignment: CDR1 SGHRS and CDR2 YFSETQ. The CDR3 DNA reads as TGCGCCAGCAGTACCCTGGGACAGAACACTGAAGCTTTCTTT. Protein product: CASSTLGQNTEAFF.

This clone came up a few times. The chain is built from TRBV13 and TRBJ2-1; perhaps TRBD2 as D (6 bases). The CDR3 contains 12 residues. With 8 bases removed from V and 3 bases from J, the gap between germline ends came to 8 bases. The germline V gene has CDR1 PRHDT and CDR2 FYEKMQ (reference sequence). The CDR3 coding sequence is TGTGCCAGCGGCGGGATCTACAATGAGCAGTTCTTC. It codes for CASGGIYNEQFF.

This clone was seen more than once but under ten times. V is TRBV4-2 and J is TRBJ1-3, with no clear D. Germline assignment: CDR1 LGHNA and CDR2 YNFKEQ. The CDR3 extends over 16 amino acids. V lost 0 bases and J lost 1, with 10 bases in between. The DNA of the CDR3 is TGTGCCAGCAGCCAAGAAATTTCGGGGTCTGGAAACACCATATATTTT. Residues: CASSQEISGSGNTIYF.